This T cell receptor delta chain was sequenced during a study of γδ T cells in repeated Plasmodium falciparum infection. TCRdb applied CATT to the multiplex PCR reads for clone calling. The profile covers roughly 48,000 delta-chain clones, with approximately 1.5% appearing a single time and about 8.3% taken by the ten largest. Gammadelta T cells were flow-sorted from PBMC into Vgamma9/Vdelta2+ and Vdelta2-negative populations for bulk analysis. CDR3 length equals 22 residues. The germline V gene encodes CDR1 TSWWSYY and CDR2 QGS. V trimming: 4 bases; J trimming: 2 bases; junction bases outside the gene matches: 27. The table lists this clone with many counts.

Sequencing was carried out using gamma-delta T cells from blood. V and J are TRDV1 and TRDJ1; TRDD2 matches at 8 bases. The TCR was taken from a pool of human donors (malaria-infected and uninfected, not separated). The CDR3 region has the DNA TGTGCTCTTGGGGGACTTCCTACCGATAGTTGGGGGTACCCTCCAATTACCGATAAACTCATCTTT. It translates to CALGGLPTDSWGYPPITDKLIF.